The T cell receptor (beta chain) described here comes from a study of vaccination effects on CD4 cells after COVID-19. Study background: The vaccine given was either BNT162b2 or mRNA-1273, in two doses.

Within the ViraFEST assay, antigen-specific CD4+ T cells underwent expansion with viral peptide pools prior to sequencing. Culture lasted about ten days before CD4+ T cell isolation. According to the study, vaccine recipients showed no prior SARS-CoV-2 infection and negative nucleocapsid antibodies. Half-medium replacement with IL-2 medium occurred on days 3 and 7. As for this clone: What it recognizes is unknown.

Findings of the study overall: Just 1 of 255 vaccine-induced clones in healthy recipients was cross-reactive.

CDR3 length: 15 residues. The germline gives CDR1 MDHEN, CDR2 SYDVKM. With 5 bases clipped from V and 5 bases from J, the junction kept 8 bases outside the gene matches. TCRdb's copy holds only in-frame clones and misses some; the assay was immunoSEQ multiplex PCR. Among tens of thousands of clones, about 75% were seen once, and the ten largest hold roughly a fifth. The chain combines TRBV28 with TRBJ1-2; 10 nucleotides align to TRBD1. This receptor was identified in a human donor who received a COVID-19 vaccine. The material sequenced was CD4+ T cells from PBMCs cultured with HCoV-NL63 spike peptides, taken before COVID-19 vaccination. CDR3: CASSLGPGQGYGYTF. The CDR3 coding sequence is TGTGCCAGCAGTCTAGGCCCGGGACAGGGGTATGGCTACACCTTC.